This TCR beta chain was recovered during a study of blood T cells in healthy people across ages. The CDR3 consists of 13 residues. Germline lookup yields CDR1 MRHNA and CDR2 SNTAGT. The V gene lost 8 bases and the J gene lost 5 bases, with 14 bases spanning the gap. With a J-beta primer mix and a sample-barcoded 5' primer, a second PCR ran about 7 to 12 cycles. TCRdb called the 5' RACE reads again in MiXCR, with one record for every CDR3 protein. This repertoire shows roughly 1.7 million distinct CDR3 sequences, about 31% found once; its top ten account for around 11%. Regarding the study as a whole: Roughly linearly, TCR beta diversity per million T cells fell as age increased. Naive T cell percentage and TCR beta diversity correlated strongly.

Points on this clonotype: No antigen is known for it.

The clonotype originates from a young woman in good health. V usage is TRBV6-4 and J usage is TRBJ2-3; tentative D call: TRBD2 (6 bases). Sequencing was done on a sample of blood. For the CDR3, the DNA is TGTGCCAGCTCCGTACTAGCTCAAGATACGCAGTATTTT. Translating gives CASSVLAQDTQYF.